Shown below are 25 T cell receptor beta chains from a single sample sequenced in a study of blood T cell repertoires in COVID-19. Sequenced by immunoSEQ multiplex PCR; TCRdb stores in-frame clones only, minus some. This sample has tens of thousands of clones, with approximately 86% found just once. Sequenced input: peripheral blood. The receptor source for this set is a woman in her seventies with active or convalescent COVID-19.

V and J are TRBV6-5 and TRBJ1-5; a possible D gene is TRBD1 (5 bases). Germline V gene lookup returns CDR1 MNHEY and CDR2 SVGAGI. This CDR3 has 14 residues. V shed 4 bases and J shed 5 bases, with 12 bases lying between them. CDR3 DNA: TGTGCCAGCAGTTTCGGACGGGGGGATCAGCCCCAGCATTTT. Protein sequence: CASSFGRGDQPQHF.

The J gene is TRBJ1-1, the V gene TRBV23-1, with D possibly matching TRBD1 (5 bases). TRBV23-1 is treated as an ORF (open reading frame) with a function not yet certain. The CDR3 extends over 15 amino acids. With 2 bases removed from V and 5 bases from J, the gap between germline ends came to 15 bases. CDR3: CASSQRVGEGTEAFF. The CDR3 region has the DNA TGCGCCAGCAGTCAAAGGGTAGGGGAGGGGACTGAAGCTTTCTTT.

V is TRBV2 and J is TRBJ2-4; D might be TRBD1 (5 bases). Germline V gives CDR1 SNHLY, CDR2 FYNNEI. The CDR3 runs to 16 residues. Trimming stripped 5 bases from V and 0 bases from J, with 14 bases between. The CDR3 loop is CASSIRVILAKNIQYF. DNA of the CDR3: TGTGCCAGCAGTATCAGGGTAATACTAGCCAAAAACATTCAGTACTTC.

This clone was found once. The V call is TRBV29-1, the J call TRBJ1-1; TRBD1 matches 12 bases. After removal of 7 bases from V and 0 bases from J, the junction contained 9 bases not matched to a gene. The V gene's germline CDR1 is SQVTM and CDR2 ANQGSEA. This CDR3 has 16 residues. CDR3: CSAPRGTGGLNTEAFF. For the CDR3, the DNA is TGCAGCGCTCCCCGTGGGACAGGGGGCTTGAACACTGAAGCTTTCTTT.

The chain has TRBV6-6 and TRBJ2-7; D may be TRBD1 (5 bases). The CDR3 contains 13 residues. Germline CDR1 and CDR2: MNHNY and SVGAGI (reference sequence). Trimming left V 6 bases short and J 3 bases short, with 12 bases between. As DNA, the CDR3 is TGTGCCAGCAGCCTGACAGCAGTCTACGAGCAGTACTTC. Its translation: CASSLTAVYEQYF.

This clone was observed a few times. V gene TRBV18 combines with J gene TRBJ2-5; 9 bases line up with TRBD2. Trimming at V came to 3 bases and at J to 7 bases, leaving 21 bases not matched to a gene. CDR1 KGHSH and CDR2 LQKENI come from the germline V gene. This CDR3 has 19 residues. As DNA, the CDR3 is TGTGCCAGCTCACCCCCTTCTCGTTCTAGCGGGGCTGGTTTGTCGACCCAGTACTTC. As protein: CASSPPSRSSGAGLSTQYF.

The chain carries TRBV5-1 and TRBJ2-1; TRBD2 matches at 7 bases. After removal of 0 bases from V and 1 base from J, the junction contained 7 bases not matched to a gene. Germline V gene data show CDR1 as SGHRS and CDR2 as YFSETQ. CDR3 length: 17 residues. The CDR3 loop reads CASSLATGGVSYNEQFF. CDR3 bases: TGCGCCAGCAGCTTGGCCACTGGGGGGGTGTCCTACAATGAGCAGTTCTTC.

The gene calls are TRBV10-3 and TRBJ1-6; D is unclear. Trimming removed 10 bases at V and 5 bases at J, with 9 bases between. Germline V gene sequence: CDR1 ENHRY, CDR2 SYGVKD. The CDR3 runs to 12 residues. CDR3 nucleotides: TGTGCCACCGAAGGAGATAATTCACCCCTCCACTTT. This gives the protein CATEGDNSPLHF.

The chain is built from TRBV4-3 and TRBJ1-3; 7 bases fit TRBD1. The CDR3 has 14 residues. V was pared by 4 bases and J by 4 bases, with 4 bases of the junction left unmatched. Germline-derived CDR1 and CDR2 are LGHNA and YSLEER. CDR3 bases: TGCGCCAGCAGCCCGACAGGGTACGGAAACACCATATATTTT. Protein sequence: CASSPTGYGNTIYF.

This clone was found a few times. This chain uses TRBV28 with TRBJ2-5; 11 nucleotides line up with TRBD2. CDR3 length: 18 amino acids. Looked up from germline, CDR1 is MDHEN and CDR2 is SYDVKM. V was clipped by 4 bases and J by 3 bases; unmatched bases: 13. CDR3 residues: CASSSPTSLAGAEETQYF. The DNA of the CDR3 is TGTGCCAGCAGTTCCCCTACCTCACTAGCGGGGGCCGAAGAGACCCAGTACTTC.

The V and J genes are TRBV10-3 and TRBJ1-1, with TRBD1 matching 8 bases. The CDR3 sequence is 14 residues long. Trimming took 2 bases from V and 4 from J; bases not matched to a gene: 3. Germline V CDR1 and CDR2: ENHRY, SYGVKD. CDR3 in amino acids: CAISEGQGTTEAFF. The DNA of the CDR3 is TGTGCCATCAGTGAGGGACAGGGAACCACTGAAGCTTTCTTT.

The gene calls are TRBV4-3 and TRBJ1-1, with 7 bases matching TRBD1. Germline-derived CDR1 and CDR2 are LGHNA and YSLEER. V gave up 1 base and J gave up 5 bases; unmatched junction bases: 4. CDR3 length: 14 amino acids. The CDR3 loop reads CASSQGQGRTEAFF. Written as DNA, the CDR3 is TGCGCCAGCAGCCAAGGACAGGGACGAACTGAAGCTTTCTTT.

This clone was seen once. The rearrangement uses TRBV6-5 and TRBJ1-3; possible D gene TRBD1, 5 bases. The CDR3 totals 14 residues. CDR1 MNHEY and CDR2 SVGAGI come from the germline V gene. The germline V and J ends were trimmed by 6 bases and 4 bases, with 13 bases remaining between them. For the CDR3, the DNA is TGTGCCAGCAGCGGGCAGGGTTACGGAAACACCATATATTTT. It codes for CASSGQGYGNTIYF.

The rearrangement joins TRBV5-1 to TRBJ1-2; 9 positions agree with TRBD1. The J segment lost 8 bases and the V segment lost 4 bases, leaving 6 bases of the junction unmatched. The CDR3 spans 13 residues. The germline gives CDR1 SGHRS, CDR2 YFSETQ. CDR3 bases: TGCGCCAGCAGCGAGGGACAGGGAGGAGGCTACACCTTC. Translation gives CASSEGQGGGYTF.

The chain couples TRBV11-3 to TRBJ1-5; possibly TRBD1 for D (5 bases). This CDR3 region has 17 residues. Trimming took off 1 base at V and 6 bases at J, with 19 bases between the two ends. CDR1 and CDR2 from the germline V gene are SGHNT and YENEEA. CDR3 protein: CASSLVQGAAGGQPQHF. CDR3 sequence (DNA): TGTGCCAGCAGCTTAGTCCAAGGGGCAGCCGGGGGTCAGCCCCAGCATTTT. Using reference TRBV11-3 and TRBJ1-5 for the parts outside the CDR3, the full variable domain is EAGVVQSPRYKIIEKKQPVAFWCNPISGHNTLYWYLQNLGQGPELLIRYENEEAVDDSQLPKDRFSAERLKGVDSTLKIQPAELGDSAVYLCASSLVQGAAGGQPQHFGDGTRLSIL.

CDR3 coding DNA: TGTGCCAGCAGGGTAGGGGTGAAACTAGCCGGCACAGATACGCAGTATTTT. This sequence encodes CASRVGVKLAGTDTQYF. The chain has TRBV27 and TRBJ2-3; perhaps TRBD2 as D (6 bases). The V and J ends lost 6 bases and 1 base respectively, with 20 bases between them. Germline assignment: CDR1 MNHEY and CDR2 SMNVEV (reference sequence). The CDR3 is 17 amino acids.

The CDR3 here is CASSLGWADRGTQYF. CDR3 bases: TGCGCCAGCAGCTTGGGTTGGGCCGACCGGGGGACCCAGTACTTC. The V and J genes are TRBV5-1 and TRBJ2-5, with D possibly being TRBD2 (5 bases). CDR3 length: 15 amino acids. V shed 0 bases and J shed 7 bases, with 16 bases lying between them. Looked up from germline, CDR1 is SGHRS and CDR2 is YFSETQ.

Only one count was recorded for this clone. The J gene is TRBJ2-1, the V gene TRBV7-2, with 9 positions matching TRBD2. The V gene's germline CDR1 is SGHTA and CDR2 FQGNSA. V shed 4 bases, J shed 8 bases, and the junction held 6 bases outside the gene matches. The CDR3 has 14 amino acids. CDR3 nucleotide sequence: TGTGCCAGCAGCTCCCGGACTAGCGACGATGAGCAGTTCTTC. It codes for CASSSRTSDDEQFF.

This chain joins TRBV4-3 and TRBJ2-3; D gene unclear. The CDR3 has 13 residues. CDR1 LGHNA and CDR2 YSLEER come from the germline V gene. V was clipped by 0 bases and J by 2 bases, with 3 bases between them. The CDR3 nucleotides read TGCGCCAGCAGCCAAGAACACACAGATACGCAGTATTTT. It specifies CASSQEHTDTQYF.

This clone was seen a few times. V and J are TRBV28 and TRBJ1-2, with D unresolved. The V gene's germline CDR1 is MDHEN and CDR2 SYDVKM. V was pared by 6 bases and J by 8 bases, with 16 bases between. CDR3 size: 13 residues. The DNA of the CDR3 is TGTGCCAGCAGCTCCGGCGGGGTAAGAGGCTACACCTTC. Protein sequence: CASSSGGVRGYTF.

The rearrangement links TRBV27 to TRBJ2-3; the D is unclear. Trimming left V 6 bases short and J 2 bases short, with 9 bases between. CDR1 MNHEY and CDR2 SMNVEV come from the germline V gene (reference sequence). The CDR3 length is 13 residues. This CDR3 reads CASRSANTDTQYF. In DNA, the CDR3 is TGTGCCAGCAGGAGCGCCAACACAGATACGCAGTATTTT.

The chain links TRBV7-9 to TRBJ1-1; D unresolved. Germline lookup yields CDR1 SEHNR and CDR2 FQNEAQ (reference sequence). The CDR3 sequence is 13 residues long. Trimming took 5 bases from V and 6 from J, leaving 13 bases between them. CDR3: CASSQGGWAEAFF. DNA for the CDR3: TGTGCCAGCAGCCAAGGCGGGTGGGCTGAAGCTTTCTTT. Complete variable domain (other parts from reference TRBV7-9 and TRBJ1-1): DTGVSQNPRHKITKRGQNVTFRCDPISEHNRLYWYRQTLGQGPEFLTYFQNEAQLEKSRLLSDRFSAERPKGSFSTLEIQRTEQGDSAMYLCASSQGGWAEAFFGQGTRLTVV.

The chain joins TRBV5-4 to TRBJ2-7; TRBD2 agrees at 7 bases. V dropped 6 bases and J dropped 0; count of bases not matched to a gene: 6. In germline, CDR1 is SGHNT, CDR2 YYREEE (reference sequence). This CDR3 is 14 amino acids long. The CDR3 loop is CASTQSGGSYEQYF. The CDR3 coding sequence is TGTGCCAGCACCCAATCGGGGGGCTCCTACGAGCAGTACTTC.

The chain is built from TRBV7-2 and TRBJ1-4, with D unresolved. Germline lookup yields CDR1 SGHTA and CDR2 FQGNSA. This CDR3 comprises 15 residues. Trimming cost V 1 base and J 7 bases, with 13 bases left between them. The CDR3 is CASSLGGVVGEKLFF. CDR3 coding DNA: TGTGCCAGCAGCTTAGGCGGGGTAGTGGGTGAAAAACTGTTTTTT.

The chain employs TRBV10-3 and TRBJ2-2; the D gene is possibly TRBD2 (6 bases). CDR1 and CDR2 (germline): ENHRY, SYGVKD. This CDR3 is built from 12 residues. Trimming took off 6 bases at V and 11 bases at J, with 13 bases between the two ends. The CDR3: CAISGNGGELFF. The DNA for the CDR3 is TGTGCCATCAGCGGTAACGGGGGAGAGCTGTTTTTT.